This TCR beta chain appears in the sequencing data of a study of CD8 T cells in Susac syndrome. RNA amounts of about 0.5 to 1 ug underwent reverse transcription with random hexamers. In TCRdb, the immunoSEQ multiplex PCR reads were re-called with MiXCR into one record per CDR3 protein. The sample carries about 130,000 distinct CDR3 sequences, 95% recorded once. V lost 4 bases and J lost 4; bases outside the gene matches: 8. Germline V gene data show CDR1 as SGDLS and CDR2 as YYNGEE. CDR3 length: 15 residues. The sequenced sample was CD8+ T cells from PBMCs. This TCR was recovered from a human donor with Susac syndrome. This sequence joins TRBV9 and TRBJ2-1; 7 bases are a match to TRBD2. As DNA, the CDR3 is TGTGCCAGCAGCCTGGGGGGGGTTTCGTACAATGAGCAGTTCTTC. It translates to CASSLGGVSYNEQFF.